A selection of T cell receptor beta chains follows, all from one sample in a study of blood T cell repertoires in COVID-19. Sequencing was performed with immunoSEQ multiplex PCR; in TCRdb, only in-frame clones are kept and a portion is missing. Among about 140,000 clones listed, roughly 90% were seen once. Sequenced sample: peripheral blood. Receptors originate from a man between 50 and 59 years old with active or convalescent COVID-19. The CDR3 runs from the conserved cysteine through the conserved F or W. The D gene is left open where the match is weak. Not all rows give a size; the values are once, few, many and, for expanded clones, a class.

J,D,size,V,CDR3,DNA
TRBJ1-1,TRBD1,.,TRBV18,CASSLEQGKNTEAFF,TGTGCCAGCTCACTGGAACAGGGGAAGAACACTGAAGCTTTCTTT
TRBJ2-5,.,.,TRBV12-3/TRBV12-4,CASSFSGSSGYF,TGTGCCAGCAGTTTCTCCGGGTCGAGTGGGTACTTC
TRBJ2-7,TRBD2,.,TRBV29-1,CSVGLAGGSSYEQYF,TGCAGCGTCGGACTAGCGGGGGGAAGCTCCTACGAGCAGTACTTC
TRBJ2-2,.,.,TRBV28,CASSRVDTGELFF,TGTGCCAGCAGCAGGGTAGACACCGGGGAGCTGTTTTTT
TRBJ2-7,TRBD2,.,TRBV5-1,CASSLGPAGDPHEQYF,TGCGCCAGCAGCTTGGGCCCAGCGGGAGATCCTCACGAGCAGTACTTC
TRBJ1-3,TRBD1,.,TRBV19,CASSKRTGTGNTIYF,TGTGCCAGTAGTAAACGGACAGGGACTGGAAACACCATATATTTT
TRBJ1-4,.,.,TRBV28,CASSFRGNEKLFF,TGTGCCAGCAGTTTTAGGGGGAATGAAAAACTGTTTTTT
TRBJ1-1,TRBD1,.,TRBV6-1,CASSEVGTGGQAFF,TGTGCCAGCAGTGAAGTGGGAACAGGGGGGCAAGCTTTCTTT
TRBJ1-4,TRBD1,.,TRBV2,CASTTGPSREKLFF,TGTGCCAGCACGACAGGGCCCTCACGCGAAAAACTGTTTTTT
TRBJ1-1,TRBD1,.,TRBV28,CASSPRTGARTEAFF,TGTGCCAGCAGCCCCCGGACAGGGGCGAGGACTGAAGCTTTCTTT
TRBJ2-3,TRBD2,.,TRBV5-6,CASSLRRTSGSTDTQYF,TGTGCCAGCAGCTTGAGAAGGACTAGCGGTAGCACAGATACGCAGTATTTT
TRBJ1-5,.,.,TRBV19,CASSIEPGWANQPQHF,TGTGCCAGTAGTATAGAGCCAGGGTGGGCCAATCAGCCCCAGCATTTT
TRBJ2-1,.,.,TRBV27,CASGLEGPFNEQFF,TGTGCCAGCGGACTTGAAGGCCCGTTCAATGAGCAGTTCTTC
TRBJ2-1,.,.,TRBV7-9,CASSLATSTNEQFF,TGTGCCAGCAGCTTAGCCACTAGTACGAATGAGCAGTTCTTC
TRBJ2-3,TRBD2,.,TRBV7-3,CASSSSLAGGDTQYF,TGTGCCAGCAGCTCCTCATTAGCGGGAGGGGATACGCAGTATTTT
TRBJ2-3,TRBD2,.,TRBV27,CASSIAGVGADTQYF,TGTGCCAGCAGTATAGCGGGAGTAGGCGCAGATACGCAGTATTTT
TRBJ2-7,TRBD1,.,TRBV27,CASTGQGSYEQYF,TGTGCCAGCACCGGACAGGGCTCCTACGAGCAGTACTTC
TRBJ1-4,.,.,TRBV5-5,CASSPGQFRNHNEKLFF,TGTGCCAGCAGTCCCGGACAGTTCCGGAACCATAATGAAAAACTGTTTTTT
TRBJ2-7,.,once,TRBV21-1,CAREREYEQYF,TGTGCCAGAGAACGGGAATACGAGCAGTACTTC
TRBJ2-6,TRBD1,once,TRBV10-2,CASSRTGAGANVLTF,TGCGCCAGCAGTCGAACAGGGGCTGGGGCCAACGTCCTGACTTTC
TRBJ2-1,TRBD2,.,TRBV7-2,CVSSLELAGNDEQFF,TGTGTCAGCAGCTTAGAACTAGCGGGAAACGATGAGCAGTTCTTC
TRBJ2-3,.,.,TRBV6-5,CASKITGSTDTQYF,TGTGCCAGCAAAATTACAGGGAGCACAGATACGCAGTATTTT
TRBJ1-5,TRBD1,.,TRBV28,CASSLQDRVVRRQPQHF,TGTGCCAGCAGTTTGCAGGACAGGGTTGTTCGAAGGCAGCCCCAGCATTTT
TRBJ2-7,TRBD1,.,TRBV24-1,CATSDRTGGIYEQYF,TGTGCCACCAGTGACCGGACAGGGGGCATCTACGAGCAGTACTTC
TRBJ2-1,.,.,TRBV4-2,CASSQASVGPPYNEQFF,TGTGCCAGCAGCCAAGCCTCGGTGGGGCCCCCTTACAATGAGCAGTTCTTC
TRBJ2-1,TRBD2,.,TRBV5-1,CASSVERDYNEQFF,TGCGCCAGCAGCGTAGAGCGGGACTACAATGAGCAGTTCTTC
TRBJ2-1,TRBD1,.,TRBV19,CASRGQGRDNEQFF,TGTGCCAGTAGAGGACAGGGTAGAGACAATGAGCAGTTCTTC
TRBJ2-5,.,.,TRBV28,CASKVAAGVGETQYF,TGTGCCAGCAAGGTCGCGGCGGGCGTTGGGGAGACCCAGTACTTC
TRBJ1-1,TRBD1,.,TRBV6-5,CASSKPGTGGGEAFF,TGTGCCAGCAGTAAACCCGGGACAGGGGGGGGTGAAGCTTTCTTT
TRBJ2-3,TRBD2,.,TRBV28,CASSLSPWSGRADTQYF,TGTGCCAGCAGCTTATCCCCCTGGAGCGGGAGGGCGGATACGCAGTATTTT
TRBJ1-1,TRBD1,.,TRBV5-1,CASSLTGQDTEAFF,TGCGCCAGCAGCCTGACAGGGCAGGACACTGAAGCTTTCTTT
TRBJ2-3,TRBD1,.,TRBV10-3,CAISEGGGTDTQYF,TGTGCCATCAGTGAAGGGGGCGGTACAGATACGCAGTATTTT
TRBJ1-3,.,.,TRBV3-1/TRBV3-2,CASSPGHGNTIYF,TGTGCCAGCAGCCCGGGACACGGAAACACCATATATTTT
TRBJ2-1,TRBD2,once,TRBV4-2,CASSQAASGTFNEQFF,TGTGCCAGCAGCCAAGCCGCTAGCGGGACTTTCAATGAGCAGTTCTTC
TRBJ2-7,TRBD1,.,TRBV5-1,CASSLGGQDDEQYF,TGCGCCAGCAGCTTGGGTGGACAGGACGACGAGCAGTACTTC
TRBJ2-7,.,.,TRBV25-1,CASSEESGLRHEQYF,TGTGCCAGCAGTGAAGAATCAGGGTTGCGACACGAGCAGTACTTC
TRBJ2-3,.,.,TRBV19,CASSTPGWVDTDTQYF,TGTGCCAGTAGTACCCCAGGGTGGGTTGACACAGATACGCAGTATTTT
TRBJ1-5,.,once,TRBV24-1,CATSDNTGRNQPQHF,TGTGCCACCAGTGATAATACAGGGCGGAATCAGCCCCAGCATTTT
TRBJ1-2,TRBD1,.,TRBV28,CASSFAGTELGGYTF,TGTGCCAGCAGTTTCGCGGGGACAGAACTGGGCGGCTACACCTTC
TRBJ1-1,.,.,TRBV18,CASSSDVRDTEAFF,TGTGCCAGCTCGTCCGACGTCAGGGACACTGAAGCTTTCTTT
TRBJ1-2,.,.,TRBV29-1,CSVGPRAANYGYTF,TGCAGCGTTGGGCCACGCGCGGCTAACTATGGCTACACCTTC
TRBJ2-1,TRBD2,.,TRBV5-1,CASSSSGSSYNEQFF,TGCGCCAGCAGCTCTAGCGGGAGCTCCTACAATGAGCAGTTCTTC